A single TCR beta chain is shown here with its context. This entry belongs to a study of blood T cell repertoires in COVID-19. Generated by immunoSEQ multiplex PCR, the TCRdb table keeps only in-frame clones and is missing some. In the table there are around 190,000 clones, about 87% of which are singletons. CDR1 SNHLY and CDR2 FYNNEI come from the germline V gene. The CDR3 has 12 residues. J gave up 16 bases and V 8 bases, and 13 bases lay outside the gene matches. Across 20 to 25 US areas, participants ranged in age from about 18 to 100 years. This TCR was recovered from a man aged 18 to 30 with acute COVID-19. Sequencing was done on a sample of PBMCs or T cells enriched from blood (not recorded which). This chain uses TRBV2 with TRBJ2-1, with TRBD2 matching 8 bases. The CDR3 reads CASFTGGSLGFF. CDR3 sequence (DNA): TGTGCCAGCTTTACGGGAGGGAGTTTGGGATTCTTC.